The source of this T cell receptor beta chain is a study of blood T cell repertoires in COVID-19. Study context: T cells, B-cell-depleted T cells, or PBMCs provided the cDNA or gDNA that served as material.

This CDR3 is built from 15 residues. The V gene's germline CDR1 is LNHDA and CDR2 SQIVND (reference sequence). Trimming left V 5 bases short and J 1 base short, with 12 bases between. The data were produced by immunoSEQ multiplex PCR, yet TCRdb's version contains in-frame clones alone and is incomplete. The sample lists roughly 62,000 clones, roughly nine tenths occurring once. Material for sequencing was peripheral blood. This TCR was recovered from a human donor with acute or convalescent COVID-19. The donor label of this sample is uncertain. The rearrangement uses TRBV19 and TRBJ1-3; D is possibly TRBD1 (6 bases). The CDR3 is CASSWDTPSGNTIYF. Written as DNA, the CDR3 is TGTGCCAGTAGTTGGGACACGCCGTCTGGAAACACCATATATTTT.